This T cell receptor beta chain was obtained from a study of cytomegalovirus exposure and HLA in healthy donors. The PCR employed 60 Vbeta primers together with 13 Jbeta primers. Assay: immunoSEQ multiplex PCR; the TCRdb copy retains only in-frame clones and omits some. The table has about 160,000 clones, around 90% seen once; the top ten hold around 0.85%. V was clipped by 6 bases and J by 4 bases, with 4 bases between them. Germline-derived CDR1 and CDR2 are WSHSY and SAAADI. CDR3 size: 11 residues. The genes are TRBV10-2 and TRBJ2-1, with D unclear. The sequencing sample was made of PBMCs. The sequence was collected from a woman in her twenties or thirties in good health and CMV-seronegative. The CDR3 nucleotides are TGCGCCAGCAGCGTATACAATGAGCAGTTCTTC. Its translation: CASSVYNEQFF.